These T cell receptor beta chains were read from a single sample in a study of blood T cell repertoires in COVID-19. Clones were read by immunoSEQ multiplex PCR, and TCRdb kept only the in-frame ones, dropping some. Counted here are around 200,000 clones, 75% to 85% occurring once; the ten biggest clones make up 0.95% to 1.5%. Sequencing was carried out using peripheral blood. The source is a woman in her 30s with COVID-19, enrolled during active disease. CDR3s include the opening cysteine and the closing phenylalanine or tryptophan. A D gene is named only where the DNA matches it firmly. Not every row has a clone size; where given, it reads once, few, many or a size class.

d_call | j_call | v_call | cdr3_length | clone_size | cdr3_aa | cdr3_nt
TRBD2 | TRBJ2-7 | TRBV2 | 13 | NA | CASSWLAGYEQYF | TGTGCCAGCAGTTGGTTAGCGGGTTACGAGCAGTACTTC
NA | TRBJ2-7 | TRBV29-1 | 12 | medium-sized | CSVREWSYEQYF | TGCAGCGTACGGGAGTGGTCCTACGAGCAGTACTTC
TRBD1 | TRBJ1-5 | TRBV6-5 | 13 | NA | CVTGGRGNQPQHF | TGTGTCACAGGGGGTCGGGGCAATCAGCCCCAGCATTTT
NA | TRBJ2-1 | TRBV11-3 | 13 | NA | CASSLRQETRQFF | TGTGCCAGCAGCCTAAGACAGGAAACTAGGCAGTTCTTC
TRBD1 | TRBJ2-7 | TRBV7-9 | 13 | NA | CASSLEGTGPQYF | TGTGCCAGCAGCTTAGAGGGGACAGGGCCGCAGTACTTC
NA | TRBJ1-4 | TRBV21-1 | 15 | NA | CASMGSPATNEKLFF | TGTGCCAGCATGGGCAGCCCCGCAACTAATGAAAAACTGTTTTTT
NA | TRBJ1-2 | TRBV3-1/TRBV3-2 | 12 | NA | CASSLGTYGYTF | TGTGCCAGCTCACTAGGGACTTATGGCTACACCTTC
TRBD1 | TRBJ1-1 | TRBV9 | 15 | NA | CASSAAAGGRTEAFF | TGTGCCAGCAGCGCAGCAGCAGGGGGCCGAACTGAAGCTTTCTTT
NA | TRBJ1-1 | TRBV7-2 | 15 | NA | CASSLLGASNTEAFF | TGTGCCAGCAGTTTATTAGGGGCCTCGAACACTGAAGCTTTCTTT
TRBD1 | TRBJ1-5 | TRBV2 | 13 | few | CASTFGQGEPQHF | TGTGCCAGCACCTTCGGACAGGGGGAGCCCCAGCATTTT
TRBD2 | TRBJ2-7 | TRBV7-2 | 16 | once | CASSFSGRYSSYEQYF | TGTGCCAGCAGTTTTAGCGGGAGGTACAGCTCCTACGAGCAGTACTTC
TRBD2 | TRBJ2-2 | TRBV7-2 | 15 | NA | CASSSLAGNTGELFF | TGTGCCAGCAGCTCTCTAGCGGGGAACACCGGGGAGCTGTTTTTT
TRBD2 | TRBJ2-5 | TRBV5-4 | 15 | once | CASSLGLAGGETQYF | TGTGCCAGCAGCCTGGGACTAGCGGGAGGAGAGACCCAGTACTTC
NA | TRBJ2-1 | TRBV7-9 | 11 | NA | CASSKGLEQFF | TGTGCCAGCAGTAAGGGGCTTGAGCAGTTCTTC
NA | TRBJ1-4 | TRBV3-1/TRBV3-2 | 15 | NA | CASSQGSGGVEKLFF | TGTGCCAGCAGCCAAGGTTCGGGGGGCGTTGAAAAACTGTTTTTT
TRBD1 | TRBJ2-5 | TRBV3-1/TRBV3-2 | 17 | NA | CASSQGTGFRSGQTQYF | TGTGCCAGCAGCCAAGGGACAGGGTTTAGGTCTGGGCAGACCCAGTACTTC
NA | TRBJ2-7 | TRBV5-4 | 14 | NA | CASSQQTASYEQYF | TGTGCCAGCAGCCAACAGACAGCCTCCTACGAGCAGTACTTC
NA | TRBJ1-1 | TRBV10-3 | 12 | once | CAISRRNTEAFF | TGTGCCATCAGTCGGAGGAACACTGAAGCTTTCTTT
TRBD1 | TRBJ2-1 | TRBV5-4 | 15 | NA | CASSPGTDLYNEQFF | TGTGCCAGCAGCCCCGGGACAGATCTTTACAATGAGCAGTTCTTC
TRBD2 | TRBJ2-1 | TRBV6-2/TRBV6-3 | 20 | many | CASSQRVGLAGGLTYNEQFF | TGTGCCAGCAGTCAAAGGGTCGGACTAGCGGGGGGCCTAACCTACAATGAGCAGTTCTTC